The T cell receptor (beta chain) under discussion was sequenced for a study of glioma-infiltrating T cells after dendritic cell vaccination (dated by TCRdb to 2015 to 2016). For the study in its entirety: Of the roughly 15 glioblastoma patients in the cohort, all drawn from Phase I and II dendritic cell vaccination trials, 9 were newly diagnosed and 6 had recurrent disease. Between about 2003 and 2012, patients were given autologous tumor lysate-pulsed dendritic cell vaccination. The vaccine consisted of monocyte-derived dendritic cells cultured approximately seven days with IL-4 and GM-CSF, then pulsed overnight with autologous tumor lysate. Each patient was given three intradermal dendritic cell vaccine injections, spaced two weeks apart, in the arm below the axilla. Deep sequencing of TCR beta CDR3 regions was used to quantify tumor-infiltrating lymphocyte content and compare tumor and blood repertoires in dendritic cell-vaccinated glioblastoma patients. TCR sequencing metrics, including TIL content and tumor-blood repertoire overlap, were correlated with survival after dendritic cell vaccination.

Germline trimming amounts to 5 bases on V and 3 bases on J, with 2 as the count of junction bases outside the gene matches. According to the germline V gene, CDR1 reads MDHEN and CDR2 reads SYDVKM. Reading from cysteine to phenylalanine, the CDR3 counts 14 amino acids. The only DNA kept is the CDR3, 42 bases in frame from the first base. Patients were selected for having adequate residual fresh-frozen tumor tissue and more than two years of available survival data. Molecular status otherwise varied across the glioblastoma patients, but none of them carried an isocitrate dehydrogenase mutation. PBMC collection took place before vaccination, two weeks after the third vaccination, and at tumor progression if progression occurred. Genomic DNA was extracted with the Qiagen DNeasy Blood extraction Kit. Study-wide findings and limitations: The TCR overlap response model with three groups was called speculative and said to need prospective validation. After dendritic cell vaccination, a higher estimated pretreatment TIL content predicted longer time to progression and overall survival. The cohort was small and heterogeneous, few patients had complete blood and tumor sets, and even fewer had initial-recurrent tumor pairs. TCR clonality showed no direct relationship with survival, which suggests that a diverse polyclonal response may matter.

TCRB CDR3 regions were amplified from approximately 2 ug genomic DNA, or all available DNA if less, using the immunoSEQ assay. Multiplex PCR used 60 forward primers for TCR V beta segments and 13 reverse primers for J beta segments. To estimate the number of reads per starting template, synthetic control templates were added to each sample at limiting dilution. Reads of 87 bp were generated by sequencing on the Illumina HiSeq System. The original methods were these. To remove PCR and sequencing errors, closely related sequences were merged with a nearest neighbor algorithm. TCR overlap was measured as the percentage of unique tumor TCR beta sequences that were also present in the peripheral blood of the same patient. This immuneACCESS table, as held by TCRdb, lists in-frame sequences with V and J called but not all clones. Of the missing ones, under half trace to an unresolved V gene in checked studies; the others have no known cause. V, J and clone size are taken as reported in that table, and D and trimming were inferred from the DNA itself. The sample yields approximately 82,000 clones; about 87% were counted once. Of the sample, roughly 3.2% is held by the ten largest clones.

This clone was seen a handful of times. Its antigen remains unidentified. Base-call qualities are not available, and no considerably larger clone is one nucleotide away. This clonotype originated in a human donor with glioblastoma. The sequencing here drew on blood, taken before dendritic cell vaccination. The chain uses TRBV28 and TRBJ1-5; 9 nucleotides in the junction match TRBD1. The CDR3 loop reads CASSTGGTNQPQHF. The base sequence is TGTGCCAGCAGTACAGGGGGCACCAATCAGCCCCAGCATTTT.